A selection of T cell receptor beta chains follows, all from one sample in a study of regulatory T cells in long-lasting Graves disease. One entry per CDR3 protein, called by TCRdb with MiXCR from the multiplex PCR reads. This sample has 250,000 to 300,000 distinct CDR3 sequences, with under 25% found just once. The source was peripheral blood mononuclear cells (PBMCs), collected when the disease was refractory, from a patient treated with antithyroid drugs. Receptors originate from a female donor with Graves disease. The CDR3 runs from the conserved cysteine through the conserved F or W. The order of the fields is D gene, clone size, V gene, J gene, CDR3 protein, CDR3 DNA. A D gene is named only where the DNA matches it firmly. Not all rows give a size; the values are once, few, many and, for expanded clones, a class.

>NA|NA|TRBV5-1|TRBJ2-3
CASSQTRDNTDTQYF
TGCGCCAGCAGCCAAACCAGGGATAACACAGATACGCAGTATTTT
>TRBD1|once|TRBV4-3|TRBJ2-7
CASSPSRDRAYEQYF
TGCGCCAGCAGCCCCTCGCGAGACAGGGCTTACGAGCAGTACTTC
>NA|NA|TRBV2|TRBJ1-5
CASSQGDYQPQHF
TGTGCCAGCAGCCAAGGGGACTATCAGCCCCAGCATTTT
>NA|NA|TRBV5-1|TRBJ1-5
CASRWGEGQPQHF
TGCGCCAGCAGATGGGGGGAGGGGCAGCCCCAGCATTTT
>TRBD1|NA|TRBV29-1|TRBJ1-4
CSVPDRVGENLFF
TGCAGCGTTCCGGACAGGGTGGGGGAAAACCTGTTTTTT
>NA|NA|TRBV9|TRBJ2-7
CASSVFGGGVDEQYF
TGTGCCAGCAGCGTTTTCGGGGGAGGTGTAGACGAGCAGTACTTC
>NA|NA|TRBV7-6|TRBJ1-2
CASSLANTGLDYGYTF
TGTGCCAGCAGCTTAGCGAATACAGGGTTAGACTATGGCTACACCTTC
>TRBD1|many|TRBV12-3/TRBV12-4|TRBJ2-7
CASSWDRAYEQYF
TGTGCCAGCAGTTGGGACAGGGCCTACGAGCAGTACTTC
>TRBD1|NA|TRBV4-3|TRBJ2-7
CASSADRAYEQYF
TGCGCCAGCAGCGCGGACAGGGCATACGAGCAGTACTTC
>TRBD2|few|TRBV4-1|TRBJ2-7
CASSPGLAGVFEQYF
TGCGCCAGCAGCCCAGGACTAGCGGGAGTATTCGAGCAGTACTTC
>NA|many|TRBV6-1|TRBJ1-1
CASTGGGEAFF
TGTGCCAGCACTGGGGGAGGTGAAGCTTTCTTT
>NA|NA|TRBV5-1|TRBJ2-2
CASSLASYAGELFF
TGCGCCAGCAGCTTGGCCTCCTACGCCGGGGAGCTGTTTTTT
>TRBD2|many|TRBV28|TRBJ2-5
CASSPRTSDSQETQYF
TGTGCCAGCAGTCCCCGGACTAGCGACTCACAAGAGACCCAGTACTTC
>NA|NA|TRBV7-8|TRBJ2-2
CASSLVLSGIGTGELFF
TGTGCCAGCAGCTTAGTGCTTTCGGGGATCGGCACCGGGGAGCTGTTTTTT
>NA|many|TRBV28|TRBJ1-4
CASSRQGHPLVWLFF
TGTGCCAGCAGTCGACAAGGACATCCCTTGGTTTGGCTGTTTTTT
>NA|few|TRBV20-1|TRBJ2-3
CSARDLIADTQYF
TGCAGTGCTAGAGATCTGATCGCAGATACGCAGTATTTT
>TRBD1|few|TRBV5-6|TRBJ1-5
CASSQLDRSNQPQHF
TGTGCCAGCAGCCAACTGGACAGGTCCAATCAGCCCCAGCATTTT
>NA|NA|TRBV27|TRBJ1-6
CASSPTMTNSPLHF
TGTGCCAGCAGTCCCACCATGACTAATTCACCCCTCCACTTT
>TRBD2|NA|TRBV27|TRBJ2-3
CASSSPGGGTDTQYF
TGTGCCAGCAGTTCCCCGGGAGGGGGCACAGATACGCAGTATTTT
>NA|few|TRBV28|TRBJ1-5
CASSPGDGQPQHF
TGTGCCAGCAGTCCAGGAGATGGGCAGCCCCAGCATTTT
>TRBD2|NA|TRBV7-9|TRBJ2-1
CASTHPSGSANEQFF
TGTGCCAGCACGCACCCTAGCGGGAGCGCCAATGAGCAGTTCTTC
>NA|many|TRBV7-2|TRBJ2-5
CASSPTLGETQYF
TGTGCCAGCAGCCCGACCCTTGGGGAGACCCAGTACTTC
>TRBD1|many|TRBV28|TRBJ2-7
CASSLGDSTPYEQYF
TGTGCCAGCAGTTTAGGGGACAGCACCCCCTACGAGCAGTACTTC
>NA|NA|TRBV20-1|TRBJ2-5
CSASEEETQYF
TGCAGTGCTAGTGAGGAGGAGACCCAGTACTTC
>NA|many|TRBV20-1|TRBJ2-7
CSARWQYEQYF
TGCAGTGCTAGATGGCAGTACGAGCAGTACTTC
>TRBD2|NA|TRBV28|TRBJ2-3
CASSLYLAGVGADTQYF
TGTGCCAGCAGTTTATACCTAGCGGGAGTCGGCGCAGATACGCAGTATTTT
>TRBD1|many|TRBV29-1|TRBJ2-5
CSVTDRGGETQYF
TGCAGCGTAACGGACAGGGGAGGAGAGACCCAGTACTTC
>NA|NA|TRBV11-2|TRBJ1-6
CTSSLDNNSPLHF
TGTACCAGCAGCTTAGACAACAATTCACCCCTCCACTTT
>NA|many|TRBV11-2|TRBJ1-6
CASSSEAGSPLHF
TGTGCCAGCAGCTCCGAGGCGGGTTCACCCCTCCACTTT
>TRBD1|many|TRBV7-2|TRBJ1-6
CASSVDRGNSPLHF
TGTGCCAGCAGCGTCGACAGGGGTAATTCACCCCTCCACTTT
>TRBD2|NA|TRBV10-3|TRBJ2-5
CAISEGLAEETQYF
TGTGCCATCAGTGAGGGACTAGCGGAAGAGACCCAGTACTTC
>NA|many|TRBV9|TRBJ2-7
CASSVNDYEQYF
TGTGCCAGCAGCGTAAACGACTACGAGCAGTACTTC
>TRBD2|few|TRBV10-3|TRBJ2-6
CAISESGITSGANVLTF
TGTGCCATCAGTGAGAGCGGGATCACGTCTGGGGCCAACGTCCTGACTTTC
>TRBD1|few|TRBV20-1|TRBJ1-6
CSASDGDRGVNSPLHF
TGCAGTGCTAGTGATGGGGACAGGGGTGTCAATTCACCCCTCCACTTT
>NA|few|TRBV19|TRBJ1-2
CASSIDRVGLNYGYTF
TGTGCCAGTAGTATAGATCGAGTCGGCTTGAACTATGGCTACACCTTC
>TRBD1|NA|TRBV5-1|TRBJ2-7
CASSPGTGANEQYF
TGCGCCAGCAGCCCCGGGACAGGGGCGAACGAGCAGTACTTC
>TRBD1|few|TRBV27|TRBJ1-1
CASSLTGRFMNTEAFF
TGTGCCAGCAGTTTGACAGGGAGATTCATGAACACTGAAGCTTTCTTT
>NA|NA|TRBV4-1|TRBJ1-6
CATQEGRGSPLHF
TGCGCCACCCAAGAAGGAAGGGGATCACCCCTCCACTTT
>NA|NA|TRBV3-1|TRBJ2-6
CASSQDWGGAGANVLTF
TGTGCCAGCAGCCAAGATTGGGGGGGCGCTGGGGCCAACGTCCTGACTTTC
>NA|once|TRBV20-1|TRBJ2-3
CSANPLGTTDTQYF
TGCAGTGCTAACCCTTTGGGCACCACAGATACGCAGTATTTT
>TRBD2|few|TRBV6-5|TRBJ2-7
CASSSDGGGSTYEQYF
TGTGCCAGCAGTTCAGACGGGGGGGGATCCACCTACGAGCAGTACTTC
>TRBD2|NA|TRBV6-2/TRBV6-3|TRBJ2-3
CASRRGGRGQDTQYF
TGTGCCAGCAGGAGAGGCGGGAGGGGGCAAGATACGCAGTATTTT
>TRBD1|few|TRBV5-1|TRBJ2-4
CASTTGGGNIQYF
TGCGCCAGCACAACAGGGGGCGGAAACATTCAGTACTTC
>NA|NA|TRBV9|TRBJ1-5
CASSPANSNQPQHF
TGTGCCAGCAGCCCCGCCAACAGCAATCAGCCCCAGCATTTT
>NA|few|TRBV7-2|TRBJ2-5
CASSLAPGPPLKETQYF
TGTGCCAGCAGCTTAGCCCCCGGGCCCCCTCTCAAAGAGACCCAGTACTTC
>NA|once|TRBV4-2|TRBJ2-7
CASSQDPEGTEQYF
TGTGCCAGCAGCCAAGACCCCGAGGGGACCGAGCAGTACTTC
>TRBD1|NA|TRBV19|TRBJ2-1
CASSYKPGQGGLQDEQFF
TGTGCCAGTAGTTATAAACCCGGACAGGGAGGCCTACAGGATGAGCAGTTCTTC
>TRBD1|NA|TRBV12-3/TRBV12-4|TRBJ2-4
CASSSYRQGRNIQYF
TGTGCCAGCAGTTCCTATCGACAGGGGAGGAACATTCAGTACTTC
>NA|many|TRBV27|TRBJ2-5
CASSLTYQETQYF
TGTGCCAGCAGCTTAACTTACCAAGAGACCCAGTACTTC